What follows is one T cell receptor beta chain and its context. The CDR3 has 16 amino acids. Trimming took 4 bases from V and 3 from J; bases not matched to a gene: 9. CDR1 KGHSH and CDR2 LQKENI come from the germline V gene. The sample comes from a study of shared clonotypes between healthy human individuals. Overall study: The plates for each donor numbered three CD4 naive, three CD4 memory, two CD8 naive and one CD8 memory.

Profiling relied on immunoSEQ multiplex PCR, and the TCRdb table lists in-frame clones only, not all of them. The sample shows over a million clones, approximately 98.5% of them seen only once. This TCR was sampled from a man aged 30 to 39 in good health. V and J are TRBV18 and TRBJ2-3, with 8 bases identical to TRBD2. Sequenced sample: naive CD4+ T cells sorted from blood. The subset here: CD45RA+ positively selected. The CDR3 is CASSLRRGGGTDTQYF. The CDR3 DNA reads TGTGCCAGCTCACTCCGCCGGGGGGGAGGTACAGATACGCAGTATTTT.